These 18 T cell receptor beta chains came from one sample sequenced in a study of blood T cell repertoires in COVID-19 (dated by TCRdb to 2020 to 2022). The library was built by means of the immunoSEQ multiplex PCR assay. TCRdb obtained this table from immuneACCESS and retained in-frame rearrangements with V and J assigned. These tables miss some clones; where compared with another copy, unresolved V genes account for less than half of the shortfall, and the remainder is unexplained. This sample is represented by fewer than 15,000 clones; 90% of them were singletons. The ten largest clones take up 20% of the sample. Sequenced input: peripheral blood. These TCRs come from a human donor with active COVID-19. The donor label of this sample is uncertain.

The rearrangement uses TRBV6-5 and TRBJ1-1, with 7 bases matching TRBD1. The V gene's germline CDR1 is MNHEY and CDR2 SVGAGI. The CDR3 has 15 residues. With V trimmed by 6 bases and J by 2 bases, 9 bases remained unmatched. The CDR3 nucleotides are TGTGCCAGCAGCAAACCACAGGGGAGTAACACTGAAGCTTTCTTT. Its protein product is CASSKPQGSNTEAFF.

The chain combines TRBV2 with TRBJ1-2; no definite D call. V dropped 5 bases and J dropped 3 bases, with 7 bases sitting between them. CDR1 is SNHLY, CDR2 FYNNEI, per germline. The CDR3 covers 12 residues. In nucleotides, the CDR3 is TGTGCCAGCAGTCCCGGGGACTATGGCTACACCTTC. Translated, it gives CASSPGDYGYTF.

The chain recombines TRBV5-1 with TRBJ2-5; TRBD2 agrees at 8 bases. Looked up from germline, CDR1 is SGHRS and CDR2 is YFSETQ. V trimming: 0 bases; J trimming: 5 bases; junction bases outside the gene matches: 9. CDR3 length: 16 amino acids. Here the CDR3 reads CASSLGAGGSRETQYF. The CDR3 DNA reads TGCGCCAGCAGCTTGGGGGCGGGGGGATCGCGGGAGACCCAGTACTTC.

The chain is built from TRBV12-5 and TRBJ2-5; 7 nucleotides line up with TRBD2. This CDR3 has 15 residues. Germline assignment: CDR1 LGHNT and CDR2 FRNRAP. J gave up 2 bases and V 6 bases, and 9 bases lay outside the gene matches. CDR3 DNA sequence: TGTGCTAGTGGCGCGGGCGGGGGAGGACAAGAGACCCAGTACTTC. Its translation: CASGAGGGGQETQYF.

V is TRBV6-5 and J is TRBJ2-1, with 7 nucleotides matching TRBD2. CDR3 size: 11 residues. CDR1 and CDR2 (germline): MNHEY, SVGAGI. Unmatched junction bases numbered 2, after V lost 11 bases and J lost 4 bases. CDR3 DNA: TGTGCCGGGGGGGGATACAATGAGCAGTTCTTC. Its translation: CAGGGYNEQFF.

For this clone: One junction end disagrees with the germline gene, perhaps due to a read error. The V and J genes are TRBV5-4 and TRBJ1-1; 7 nucleotides align to TRBD1. This CDR3 region has 14 residues. Germline values: CDR1 SGHNT, CDR2 YYREEE (reference sequence). The CDR3 DNA reads TGTGCCAGCACCTTGGACAGGTGGAACACTGAAGCTTTCTTT. It yields the protein CASTLDRWNTEAFF. Based on the CDR3 plus reference TRBV5-4 and TRBJ1-1, the full variable domain is ETGVTQSPTHLIKTRGQQVTLRCSSQSGHNTVSWYQQALGQGPQFIFQYYREEENGRGNFPPRFSGLQFPNYSSELNVNALELDDSALYLCASTLDRWNTEAFFGQGTRLTVV.

V is TRBV19 and J is TRBJ1-5, with a tentative D call TRBD1 (6 bases). Germline assignment: CDR1 LNHDA and CDR2 SQIVND (reference sequence). CDR3 length: 17 amino acids. Trimming pared 5 bases from V and 6 bases from J, leaving 23 bases between. CDR3: CASSATGTGLGGQPQHF. In nucleotides, the CDR3 is TGTGCCAGTAGTGCAACAGGGACCGGTTTGGGCGGTCAGCCCCAGCATTTT.

This clone was counted a single time. The J gene is TRBJ1-3, the V gene TRBV5-1, with 7 bases matching TRBD1. The J segment lost 0 bases and the V segment lost 4 bases, leaving 4 bases of the junction unmatched. CDR1 and CDR2 from the germline V gene are SGHRS and YFSETQ. This CDR3 is built from 15 residues. CDR3 DNA: TGCGCCAGCAGCCGGGACAGATCCTCTGGAAACACCATATATTTT. Protein sequence: CASSRDRSSGNTIYF. Based on the CDR3 plus reference TRBV5-1 and TRBJ1-3, the full variable domain is KAGVTQTPRYLIKTRGQQVTLSCSPISGHRSVSWYQQTPGQGLQFLFEYFSETQRNKGNFPGRFSGRQFSNSRSEMNVSTLELGDSALYLCASSRDRSSGNTIYFGEGSWLTVV.

The chain uses TRBV9 and TRBJ2-2; 8 bases fit TRBD1. From germline, CDR1 is SGDLS and CDR2 YYNGEE. The CDR3 has 14 amino acids. V shed 7 bases and J 5 bases; nucleotides not matched to a gene: 7. This chain's CDR3 is CASGRTGMTGELFF. In DNA, the CDR3 is TGTGCCAGCGGAAGGACAGGGATGACCGGGGAGCTGTTTTTT. Together with reference TRBV9 and TRBJ2-2, the CDR3 gives the full variable domain: DSGVTQTPKHLITATGQRVTLRCSPRSGDLSVYWYQQSLDQGLQFLIQYYNGEERAKGNILERFSAQQFPDLHSELNLSSLELGDSALYFCASGRTGMTGELFFGEGSRLTVL.

This chain links TRBV29-1 with TRBJ1-4; D is perhaps TRBD1 (6 bases). Germline V gene sequence: CDR1 SQVTM, CDR2 ANQGSEA. The V and J ends lost 0 bases and 5 bases respectively, with 13 bases between them. CDR3 length equals 15 residues. The DNA for the CDR3 is TGCAGCGTTGAAGATCGGGCAGGGGAAAATGAAAAACTGTTTTTT. It encodes CSVEDRAGENEKLFF.

The chain combines TRBV5-1 with TRBJ2-2, with 10 bases identical to TRBD2. The ends lost 0 bases at V and 2 bases at J; junction bases unmatched: 7. Germline CDR1 and CDR2: SGHRS and YFSETQ. This CDR3 has 18 residues. Here the CDR3 DNA reads TGCGCCAGCAGCTTGGCCCAGCGGGGGGGCTTAAACACCGGGGAGCTGTTTTTT. Protein product: CASSLAQRGGLNTGELFF.

This clone was counted once. The chain combines TRBV7-2 with TRBJ2-2; 9 bases line up with TRBD2. Germline-derived CDR1 and CDR2 are SGHTA and FQGNSA. The junction had 1 base not matched to a gene; V was cut back by 1 base and J by 4 bases. CDR3 length: 15 residues. The CDR3 loop reads CASSLGTSATGELFF. In nucleotides, the CDR3 is TGTGCCAGCAGCTTAGGGACTAGCGCCACCGGGGAGCTGTTTTTT.

This clone was detected only a few times. The chain has TRBV27 and TRBJ1-1, with 8 bases aligning to TRBD1. Germline loops: CDR1 MNHEY, CDR2 SMNVEV (reference sequence). The CDR3 sequence is 17 residues long. After removal of 5 bases from V and 3 bases from J, the junction contained 14 bases not matched to a gene. CDR3 residues: CASSPLRGPSGHTEAFF. The CDR3 nucleotides are TGTGCCAGCAGTCCCCTCAGGGGGCCATCGGGACACACTGAAGCTTTCTTT.

The chain uses TRBV9 and TRBJ2-3; 8 bases match TRBD2. The trim removed 3 bases at V and 4 bases at J, leaving 7 bases unmatched. Germline CDR1 and CDR2: SGDLS and YYNGEE. The CDR3 has 15 amino acids. CDR3 sequence reads: CASSAGGGISDTQYF. CDR3 nucleotides: TGTGCCAGCAGCGCCGGGGGGGGCATTTCAGATACGCAGTATTTT.

The V gene is TRBV10-1, the J gene TRBJ1-4; 8 nucleotides align to TRBD1. Losses at the gene ends were 6 bases for V and 8 bases for J; bases not matched to a gene: 14. The germline V gene has CDR1 WNHNN and CDR2 SYGVQD (reference sequence). This CDR3 has 16 residues. The CDR3 bases are TGCGCCAGCAGAGCGACAGGGGTGAACGGGACGGAAAAACTGTTTTTT. Protein sequence: CASRATGVNGTEKLFF.

The chain couples TRBV5-4 to TRBJ1-2, with D tentatively TRBD1 (6 bases). Germline CDR1 SGHNT, CDR2 YYREEE (reference sequence). With 1 base removed from V and 0 bases from J, the gap between germline ends came to 7 bases. The CDR3 consists of 14 residues. The CDR3 DNA reads as TGTGCCAGCAGCTTGACAGGGTCTAACTATGGCTACACCTTC. Protein: CASSLTGSNYGYTF.

J is TRBJ1-2 and V is TRBV28; D unclear. Germline V gene sequence: CDR1 MDHEN, CDR2 SYDVKM. Trimming cost V 2 bases and J 8 bases, with 12 bases left between them. This CDR3 has 13 amino acids. CDR3 DNA: TGTGCCAGCAGTTTAAATTCCGGGGAGGGCTACACCTTC. The encoded protein is CASSLNSGEGYTF.

CDR3 in DNA: TGTGCCAGCGGACAGGGCGCCCCTACCCACAATGAGCAGTTCTTC. It codes for CASGQGAPTHNEQFF. The V and J genes are TRBV28 and TRBJ2-1, with 8 positions matching TRBD1. Looked up from germline, CDR1 is MDHEN and CDR2 is SYDVKM. The ends lost 8 bases at V and 5 bases at J; junction bases unmatched: 11. This CDR3 region has 15 residues.